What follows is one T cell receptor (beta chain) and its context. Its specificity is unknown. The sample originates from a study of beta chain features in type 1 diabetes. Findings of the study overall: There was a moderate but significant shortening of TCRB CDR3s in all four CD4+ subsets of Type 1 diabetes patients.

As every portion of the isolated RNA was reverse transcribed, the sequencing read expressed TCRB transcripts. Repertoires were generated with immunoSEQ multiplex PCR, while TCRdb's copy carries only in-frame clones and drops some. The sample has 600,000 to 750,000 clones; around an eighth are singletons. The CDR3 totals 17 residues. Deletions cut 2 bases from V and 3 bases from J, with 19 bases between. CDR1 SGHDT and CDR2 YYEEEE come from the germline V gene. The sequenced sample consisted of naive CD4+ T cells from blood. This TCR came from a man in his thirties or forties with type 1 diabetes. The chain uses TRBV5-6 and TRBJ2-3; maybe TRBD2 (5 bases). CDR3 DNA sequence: TGTGCCAGCAGCTTTGTGAGGGATACGTACTCGACAGATACGCAGTATTTT. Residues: CASSFVRDTYSTDTQYF. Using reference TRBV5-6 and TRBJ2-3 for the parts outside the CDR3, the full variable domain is DAGVTQSPTHLIKTRGQQVTLRCSPKSGHDTVSWYQQALGQGPQFIFQYYEEEERQRGNFPDRFSGHQFPNYSSELNVNALLLGDSALYLCASSFVRDTYSTDTQYFGPGTRLTVL.